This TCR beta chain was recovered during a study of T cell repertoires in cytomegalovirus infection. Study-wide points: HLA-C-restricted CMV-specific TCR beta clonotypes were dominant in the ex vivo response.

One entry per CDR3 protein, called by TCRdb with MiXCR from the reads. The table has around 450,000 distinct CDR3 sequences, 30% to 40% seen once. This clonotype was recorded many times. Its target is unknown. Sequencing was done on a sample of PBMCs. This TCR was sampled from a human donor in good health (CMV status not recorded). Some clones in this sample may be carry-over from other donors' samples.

CDR3 sequence reads: CASSLGQGGLGEQFF. CDR3 bases: TGTGCCAGCAGCTTGGGACAGGGAGGATTAGGTGAGCAGTTCTTC. The chain couples TRBV7-6 to TRBJ2-1; 9 positions agree with TRBD1. This CDR3 spans 15 amino acids. J was trimmed by 9 bases and V by 3 bases; bases with no gene match: 9. CDR1 SGHVS and CDR2 FNYEAQ come from the germline V gene.